This T cell receptor beta chain was profiled in a study of shared clonotypes between healthy human individuals. Study conclusions and caveats: Researchers sampled only blood; tissue repertoires likely differ. Clonotypes which were not shared had lower generation probabilities than clonotypes that all four donors shared.

Naive CD8 populations comprised CD45RO-negative cells positively selected for CCR7, excluding terminally differentiated effector memory CD45RA+ cells. Nashville, Tennessee was home to all donors, who were Caucasian adults. The CDR3 is made up of 18 amino acids. Germline loops: CDR1 SEHNR, CDR2 FQNEAQ (reference sequence). V trimming: 5 bases; J trimming: 4 bases; junction bases outside the gene matches: 16. Details on this clone: Its antigen remains unidentified.

The repertoire was sequenced with immunoSEQ multiplex PCR; TCRdb's copy has only in-frame clones and lacks some. The sample carries about 820,000 clones, nearly 95% recorded once. The sample comprised naive CD8+ T cells sorted from blood. This sequence originates from a man aged 25 to 40 in good health. The genes are TRBV7-9 and TRBJ2-2, with 7 bases that match TRBD1. CDR3 residues: CASSGSFMDRPSTGELFF. CDR3 sequence (DNA): TGTGCCAGCAGCGGATCCTTCATGGACAGGCCCTCCACCGGGGAGCTGTTTTTT.